This T cell receptor (beta chain) stems from a study of shared clonotypes between healthy human individuals. Germline V lookup: CDR1 MDHEN, CDR2 SYDVKM. Between the trimmed V and J ends, which lost 3 bases and 5 bases, there was a span of 10 bases. The CDR3 sequence is 14 residues long. Method: immunoSEQ multiplex PCR; TCRdb's copy keeps in-frame clones and lacks some. The sample has more than 2 million clones; approximately 96% are singletons. The material sequenced was naive CD4+ T cells sorted from blood. Indicated subset: CD45RA+ positively selected. This TCR was recovered from a man aged 18 to 30 in good health. The chain recombines TRBV28 with TRBJ1-4; the D gene is possibly TRBD1 (6 bases). This CDR3 is CASSLFGGNEKLFF. In DNA, the CDR3 is TGTGCCAGCAGTTTGTTTGGGGGCAATGAAAAACTGTTTTTT.